Listed here are 25 T cell receptor beta chains from one sample, sequenced in a study of T-cell reconstitution after alpha-beta-depleted transplantation in children. Unique molecular identifiers were used in preparing the TCRbeta library. Using its own MiXCR run on the PCR reads, TCRdb lists one record per CDR3 protein. This sample carries about 1,000,000 distinct CDR3 sequences, roughly 29% of them seen once, and the ten largest clones take roughly 30%. The starting material was PBMCs, mostly from graft donor cells, obtained 360 days after TCRalphabeta/CD19-depleted stem cell transplant. The receptors originated from a boy less than two years old who had a stem cell transplant for SCID, so the T cells may come from the graft donor.

This clonotype has a count of ten or more. The chain recombines TRBV7-8 with TRBJ2-3; unclear D gene. The CDR3 is made up of 16 amino acids. The V gene's germline CDR1 is SGHVS and CDR2 FQNEAQ. Trimming cost V 0 bases and J 0 bases, with 10 bases left between them. CDR3 region: CASSLAPGGSTDTQYF. In nucleotides, the CDR3 is TGTGCCAGCAGCTTAGCGCCCGGCGGTAGCACAGATACGCAGTATTTT.

The rearrangement links TRBV6-1 to TRBJ1-1, with TRBD1 as a possible D gene (6 bases). The V end was cut by 5 bases, the J end by 1 base, with 11 bases between. This CDR3 region has 14 residues. Germline CDR1 and CDR2: MNHNS and SASEGT. CDR3 in DNA: TGTGCCAGCAGTAAGGGACACAGGAACACTGAAGCTTTCTTT. Protein product: CASSKGHRNTEAFF.

This clonotype was seen a handful of times. This chain connects TRBV7-8 to TRBJ2-2, with D possibly called TRBD1 or TRBD2 (5 bases each). The germline V gene encodes CDR1 SGHVS and CDR2 FQNEAQ. The CDR3 loop spans 17 amino acids. V lost 3 bases, J lost 4 bases, and 18 bases lay in between. The CDR3 DNA follows: TGTGCCAGCAGCTTTCAACAGCTTAAGGGGAGCACCGGGGAGCTGTTTTTT. Protein: CASSFQQLKGSTGELFF.

This clonotype was detected many times. The V call is TRBV5-1, the J call TRBJ1-2; a weak D match, TRBD1 (5 bases). The CDR3 is made up of 14 amino acids. Germline V gene lookup returns CDR1 SGHRS and CDR2 YFSETQ. Trimming took 6 bases from V and 8 from J, leaving 20 bases between them. In DNA form, the CDR3 reads TGCGCCAGCAAAGAGACTCAGGGAAGCGGCGGCTACACCTTC. Protein: CASKETQGSGGYTF.

This clonotype was observed a handful of times. The chain employs TRBV24-1 and TRBJ2-3; 9 nucleotides match TRBD2. After removal of 9 bases from V and 4 bases from J, the junction contained 4 bases not matched to a gene. CDR3 size: 13 residues. Germline CDR1 and CDR2: KGHDR and SFDVKD. CDR3 loop: CATGTSLADTQYF. The CDR3 nucleotides read TGTGCCACCGGGACTAGCCTCGCAGATACGCAGTATTTT.

Only a few counts were recorded for this clonotype. This chain links TRBV4-1 with TRBJ2-2, with 10 nucleotides matching TRBD1. J gave up 2 bases and V 4 bases, and 7 bases lay outside the gene matches. The CDR3 is 17 residues long. CDR1 is MGHRA, CDR2 YSYEKL, per germline. DNA for the CDR3: TGCGCCAGCAGCCGTACCCCGACAGGGGGCAACACCGGGGAGCTGTTTTTT. As protein: CASSRTPTGGNTGELFF.

In its sample, this clonotype was seen a few times. The genes are TRBV28 and TRBJ1-1; tentatively, D is TRBD1 (5 bases). The ends were cut back, 3 bases at V and 0 bases at J, with 11 bases in the middle. The CDR3 runs to 15 residues. CDR1 and CDR2 from the germline V gene are MDHEN and SYDVKM. In DNA, the CDR3 is TGTGCCAGCAGTTTTTGGGGGGAAGTGAACACTGAAGCTTTCTTT. Amino acids: CASSFWGEVNTEAFF.

J is TRBJ2-3 and V is TRBV7-6, with D possibly matching TRBD2 (7 bases). Per the germline V gene, CDR1 is SGHVS and CDR2 is FNYEAQ. The length of the CDR3 is 14 residues. Trimming left V 5 bases short and J 3 bases short, with 12 bases between. CDR3 in DNA: TGTGCCAGCAGCATCGGGGGGCTGACAGATACGCAGTATTTT. Its translation: CASSIGGLTDTQYF.

In this sample, this clonotype turned up many times. The chain employs TRBV12-3 or TRBV12-4 and TRBJ1-4; no reliable D call. The CDR3 length is 17 residues. Trimming took off 5 bases at V and 8 bases at J, with 24 bases between the two ends. The CDR3: CASSPPLGIGSEEKLFF. The CDR3 DNA sequence: TGTGCCAGCAGTCCGCCCCTTGGTATCGGGTCCGAAGAAAAACTGTTTTTT.

This clonotype has a handful of counts. The V gene is TRBV7-8, the J gene TRBJ2-7; tentatively, D is TRBD1 (5 bases). V gave up 4 bases and J gave up 3 bases, with 16 bases separating them. The CDR3 spans 15 residues. CDR1 is SGHVS, CDR2 FQNEAQ, per germline. Here the CDR3 DNA reads TGTGCCAGCAGCTCCGGACATACCGAATTCTACGAGCAGTACTTC. Its protein is CASSSGHTEFYEQYF.

This clonotype has more than one count but fewer than ten. CDR3 nucleotide sequence: TGCGCCAGCATCGACCTGACAGGGGGAAGGGAGACCCAGTACTTC. Translating it yields CASIDLTGGRETQYF. The chain joins TRBV5-1 to TRBJ2-5; the match to TRBD1 covers 9 bases. The V and J ends lost 6 bases and 5 bases, in that order; junction bases with no gene match: 11. There are 15 residues in the CDR3. Germline V lookup: CDR1 SGHRS, CDR2 YFSETQ.

The count of this clonotype is one. The V and J genes are TRBV12-3 or TRBV12-4 and TRBJ2-3, with 7 bases lining up with TRBD2. With V trimmed by 6 bases and J by 3 bases, 9 bases remained unmatched. This CDR3 contains 15 residues. Here the CDR3 reads CASSPVRGGTDTQYF. The CDR3 bases are TGTGCCAGCAGCCCCGTCCGGGGAGGGACAGATACGCAGTATTTT.

The chain carries TRBV20-1 and TRBJ1-4; D remains unclear. V was shortened by 3 bases and J by 8 bases, with 4 bases between the two germline ends. The CDR3 length is 10 residues. The germline V gene encodes CDR1 DFQATT and CDR2 SNEGSKA (reference sequence). The DNA of the CDR3 is TGCAGTGCTAGCGCGGAAAAACTGTTTTTT. This translates into CSASAEKLFF.

This clonotype was counted only a few times. The CDR3 DNA sequence: TGCGCCAGCAGCCCCAAAGGGACAGGGAACTATGGCTACACCTTC. As protein: CASSPKGTGNYGYTF. The V gene is TRBV5-1, the J gene TRBJ1-2; 9 bases are shared with TRBD1. Germline trimming cut 4 bases from V and 2 bases from J; bases unmatched to any gene: 6. The CDR3 sequence is 15 residues long. Per the germline V gene, CDR1 is SGHRS and CDR2 is YFSETQ.

V gene TRBV6-2 or TRBV6-3 combines with J gene TRBJ2-1; possible D gene TRBD2, 5 bases. This CDR3 has 13 residues. V was trimmed by 7 bases and J by 12 bases, leaving 19 bases between them. In germline, CDR1 is MNHEY, CDR2 SVGEGT. CDR3 DNA sequence: TGTGCCAGCAAGCCCGGGCGGGTAGGTGTGCAGTTCTTC. It codes for CASKPGRVGVQFF.

The chain has TRBV2 and TRBJ1-4; D is uncertain. The length of the CDR3 is 11 residues. V shed 4 bases and J shed 10 bases, with 7 bases lying between them. Germline V lookup: CDR1 SNHLY, CDR2 FYNNEI. The CDR3 DNA follows: TGTGCCAGCAGTGGTCCGAGAAAACTGTTTTTT. As protein: CASSGPRKLFF.

The rearrangement uses TRBV6-1 and TRBJ2-2, with 10 bases fitting TRBD2. The CDR3 has 14 amino acids. After removal of 7 bases from V and 6 bases from J, the junction contained 5 bases not matched to a gene. Per germline, CDR1 MNHNS and CDR2 SASEGT. DNA for the CDR3: TGTGCCAGCACACCGGGACTAGCGTCCGGGGAGCTGTTTTTT. It translates to CASTPGLASGELFF.

This clonotype was seen only a few times. The rearrangement joins TRBV7-9 to TRBJ2-7; a possible D gene is TRBD1 (5 bases). The germline gives CDR1 SEHNR, CDR2 FQNEAQ (reference sequence). The CDR3 loop spans 13 amino acids. The V end was cut by 10 bases, the J end by 6 bases, with 19 bases between. The CDR3 is CATSGHTRSEQYF. Written as DNA, the CDR3 is TGTGCCACCTCCGGACACACTCGTAGCGAGCAGTACTTC. Combining the CDR3 with reference TRBV7-9 and TRBJ2-7 gives the whole variable domain DTGVSQNPRHKITKRGQNVTFRCDPISEHNRLYWYRQTLGQGPEFLTYFQNEAQLEKSRLLSDRFSAERPKGSFSTLEIQRTEQGDSAMYLCATSGHTRSEQYFGPGTRLTVT.

The chain combines TRBV29-1 with TRBJ1-2; D unclear. V lost 5 bases, J lost 2 bases, and 18 bases lay in between. Germline V CDR1 and CDR2: SQVTM, ANQGSEA. The CDR3 spans 15 residues. The CDR3 DNA reads as TGCAGCGTTACCCCGTTGAGTGTGTCAAACTATGGCTACACCTTC. Protein: CSVTPLSVSNYGYTF.

The chain uses TRBV2 and TRBJ2-3; no reliable D call. V was cut by 9 bases and J by 1 base, with 11 bases left in between. The CDR3 spans 13 residues. Germline V gives CDR1 SNHLY, CDR2 FYNNEI. CDR3 DNA sequence: TGTGCCAGTAGAGCCTCGCGCACAGATACGCAGTATTTT. Translating it yields CASRASRTDTQYF.

The chain carries TRBV5-1 and TRBJ2-1, with 12 positions matching TRBD1. Looked up from germline, CDR1 is SGHRS and CDR2 is YFSETQ. This CDR3 is built from 17 residues. After removal of 2 bases from V and 2 bases from J, the junction contained 5 bases not matched to a gene. The CDR3 spells CASSLSGTGGTYNEQFF. In nucleotides, the CDR3 is TGCGCCAGCAGCTTATCCGGGACAGGGGGCACCTACAATGAGCAGTTCTTC.

The chain joins TRBV7-9 to TRBJ2-7, with 7 bases aligning to TRBD1. Per germline, CDR1 SEHNR and CDR2 FQNEAQ (reference sequence). This CDR3 spans 14 amino acids. V lost 5 bases and J lost 3; bases outside the gene matches: 7. The CDR3 nucleotides read TGTGCCAGCAGCAAGGACAGGACCCTCTACGAGCAGTACTTC. This translates into CASSKDRTLYEQYF. Complete variable domain (other parts from reference TRBV7-9 and TRBJ2-7): DTGVSQNPRHKITKRGQNVTFRCDPISEHNRLYWYRQTLGQGPEFLTYFQNEAQLEKSRLLSDRFSAERPKGSFSTLEIQRTEQGDSAMYLCASSKDRTLYEQYFGPGTRLTVT.

The sample holds a few counts of this clonotype. V and J are TRBV4-1 and TRBJ2-3, with 16 bases matching TRBD2. The CDR3 has 20 amino acids. V was clipped by 6 bases and J by 2 bases; unmatched bases: 14. The V gene's germline CDR1 is MGHRA and CDR2 YSYEKL. The CDR3 region has the DNA TGCGCCAGCAGACCGACCCCGGGACTAGCGGGGGGGCTCGTCACAGATACGCAGTATTTT. Encoded protein: CASRPTPGLAGGLVTDTQYF.

The genes are TRBV20-1 and TRBJ1-5; no reliable D call. This CDR3 is 15 amino acids long. Trimming took off 3 bases at V and 0 bases at J, with 12 bases between the two ends. Germline V CDR1 and CDR2: DFQATT, SNEGSKA (reference sequence). CDR3 nucleotides: TGCAGTGCTAGCTACTTTCCGGATAGCAATCAGCCCCAGCATTTT. This sequence encodes CSASYFPDSNQPQHF.

The chain's CDR3 is CASSKGVDTEAFF. The CDR3, as DNA: TGTGCCAGCTCAAAGGGTGTGGACACTGAAGCTTTCTTT. The chain carries TRBV18 and TRBJ1-1; D unclear. CDR1 is KGHSH and CDR2 is LQKENI in the germline V gene. The CDR3 totals 13 residues. With 5 bases removed from V and 3 bases from J, the gap between germline ends came to 10 bases.